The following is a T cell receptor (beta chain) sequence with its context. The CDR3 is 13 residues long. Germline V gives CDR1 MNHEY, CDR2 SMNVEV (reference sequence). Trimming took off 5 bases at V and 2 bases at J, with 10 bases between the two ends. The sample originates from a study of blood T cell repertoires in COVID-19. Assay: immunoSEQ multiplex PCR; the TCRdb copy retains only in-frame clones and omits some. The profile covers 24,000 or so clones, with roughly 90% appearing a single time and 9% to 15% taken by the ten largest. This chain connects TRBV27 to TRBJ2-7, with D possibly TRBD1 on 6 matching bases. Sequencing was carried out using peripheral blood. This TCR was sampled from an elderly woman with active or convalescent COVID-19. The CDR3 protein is CASSPQGPYEQYF. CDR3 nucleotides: TGTGCCAGCAGTCCACAGGGCCCCTACGAGCAGTACTTC.